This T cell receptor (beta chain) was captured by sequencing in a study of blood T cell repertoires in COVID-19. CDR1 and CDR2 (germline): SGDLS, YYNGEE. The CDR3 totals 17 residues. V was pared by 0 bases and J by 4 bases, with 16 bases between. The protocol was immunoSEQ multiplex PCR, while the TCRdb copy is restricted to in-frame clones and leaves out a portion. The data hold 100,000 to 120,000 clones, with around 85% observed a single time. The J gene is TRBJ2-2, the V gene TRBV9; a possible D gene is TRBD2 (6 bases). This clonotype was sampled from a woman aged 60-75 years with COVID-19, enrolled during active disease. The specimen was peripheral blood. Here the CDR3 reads CASSVDRRLGSTGELFF. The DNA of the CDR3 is TGTGCCAGCAGCGTAGATAGGCGACTAGGTAGCACCGGGGAGCTGTTTTTT.